This is a list of T cell receptor beta chains from one sample in a study of blood T cell repertoires in COVID-19. Only in-frame clones appear in the TCRdb table, and some are missing; sequencing was by immunoSEQ multiplex PCR. The table lists over 100,000 clones, 84% of them singletons. Material: PBMCs or T cells enriched from blood (not recorded which). Receptor source: a woman aged 30 to 39 who had recovered from COVID-19. Each CDR3 is given with its conserved first and last residue. The order of the fields is D gene, V gene, J gene, clone size, CDR3 protein, CDR3 DNA. The D gene is left open where the match is weak. Some rows have no size entry. The others give once, few or many, or a class for an expanded clone.

TRBD2	TRBV7-2	TRBJ2-1	.	CASAPGGFAYNEQFF	TGTGCCAGCGCCCCCGGGGGGTTCGCCTACAATGAGCAGTTCTTC
.	TRBV2	TRBJ1-2	.	CASSGQTYGYTF	TGTGCCAGCAGTGGACAGACCTATGGCTACACCTTC
TRBD2	TRBV18	TRBJ2-2	.	CASSTGGPNTGELFF	TGTGCCAGCTCCACGGGGGGGCCGAACACCGGGGAGCTGTTTTTT
.	TRBV11-2	TRBJ1-3	.	CASSSQGMEGNTIYF	TGTGCCAGCAGCTCCCAGGGGATGGAAGGAAACACCATATATTTT
.	TRBV5-1	TRBJ1-1	.	CASTPNWGVMNTEAFF	TGCGCCAGCACCCCGAATTGGGGGGTCATGAACACTGAAGCTTTCTTT
.	TRBV5-1	TRBJ2-1	.	CASSLEVGLSPYNEQFF	TGCGCCAGCAGCTTGGAGGTCGGACTGAGCCCGTACAATGAGCAGTTCTTC
TRBD1	TRBV19	TRBJ1-5	.	CASSIETGNQPQHF	TGTGCCAGTAGTATTGAGACAGGGAACCAGCCCCAGCATTTT
.	TRBV6-4	TRBJ1-2	.	CASSDWVGSNGYTF	TGTGCCAGCAGTGACTGGGTCGGGTCGAACGGCTACACCTTC
TRBD1	TRBV29-1	TRBJ1-5	once	CSVAETGGNQPQHF	TGCAGCGTTGCCGAGACAGGGGGGAATCAGCCCCAGCATTTT
TRBD1	TRBV2	TRBJ2-3	once	CASSGKGAEDTQYF	TGTGCCAGCAGTGGGAAGGGGGCAGAAGATACGCAGTATTTT
.	TRBV5-6	TRBJ2-5	.	CASSLVGDQETQYF	TGTGCCAGCAGCTTGGTAGGGGATCAGGAGACCCAGTACTTC
TRBD1	TRBV27	TRBJ1-2	.	CASSYSSGQGISGYTF	TGTGCCAGCAGTTACTCGTCGGGACAGGGGATAAGTGGCTACACCTTC
.	TRBV7-9	TRBJ1-2	.	CASSLGGYGYTF	TGTGCCAGCAGCTTAGGAGGCTATGGCTACACCTTC
.	TRBV5-1	TRBJ2-2	once	CASSATGKNTGELFF	TGCGCCAGCAGCGCAACAGGGAAGAACACCGGGGAGCTGTTTTTT
TRBD1	TRBV6-1	TRBJ2-7	.	CASSELGTGWYEQYF	TGTGCCAGCAGTGAGCTCGGGACAGGGTGGTACGAGCAGTACTTC
.	TRBV7-9	TRBJ1-6	once	CASSLVRYADSPLHF	TGTGCCAGCAGCTTAGTTCGTTATGCGGATTCACCCCTCCACTTT
.	TRBV11-2	TRBJ2-7	.	CASSSTGRYISYEQYF	TGTGCCAGCAGCTCGACAGGACGATATATATCCTACGAGCAGTACTTC
.	TRBV3-1/TRBV3-2	TRBJ1-1	.	CASSLSGTEAFF	TGTGCCAGCAGCCTTAGTGGCACTGAAGCTTTCTTT
TRBD2	TRBV18	TRBJ2-7	.	CASSSLAGGFYEQYF	TGTGCCAGCTCAAGCCTAGCGGGAGGCTTCTACGAGCAGTACTTC
TRBD1	TRBV5-1	TRBJ2-4	.	CASSQDRGIAKNIQYF	TGCGCCAGCAGCCAGGACAGGGGGATAGCCAAAAACATTCAGTACTTC
TRBD1	TRBV3-1/TRBV3-2	TRBJ1-2	.	CASSQFTTGYTGYTF	TGTGCCAGCAGCCAATTCACGACAGGGTATACTGGCTACACCTTC
.	TRBV19	TRBJ2-3	.	CATGKWVNTDTQYF	TGTGCCACCGGGAAATGGGTAAACACAGATACGCAGTATTTT
.	TRBV19	TRBJ2-2	once	CASSIGADTGELFF	TGTGCCAGTAGTATAGGAGCGGACACCGGGGAGCTGTTTTTT
.	TRBV28	TRBJ1-2	.	CASLQGYGYTF	TGTGCCAGCCTGCAGGGATATGGCTACACCTTC
.	TRBV5-5	TRBJ2-1	.	CASSLRLNNEQFF	TGTGCCAGCAGCTTGAGACTTAACAATGAGCAGTTCTTC
TRBD1	TRBV18	TRBJ1-5	.	CASSPDRAQPQHF	TGTGCCAGCTCCCCGGACAGGGCTCAGCCCCAGCATTTT
.	TRBV15	TRBJ1-4	once	CATSREWNGKLFF	TGTGCCACCAGCAGAGAATGGAACGGGAAACTGTTTTTT
.	TRBV15	TRBJ1-3	.	CATSRVGQGGNTIYF	TGTGCCACCAGCAGAGTGGGGCAGGGTGGAAACACCATATATTTT
TRBD2	TRBV9	TRBJ2-1	.	CASSVSPSGTYNEQFF	TGTGCCAGCAGCGTATCGCCTAGCGGGACGTACAATGAGCAGTTCTTC
TRBD2	TRBV4-3	TRBJ2-7	.	CASSQELADSYEQYF	TGCGCCAGCAGCCAAGAACTAGCGGACTCCTACGAGCAGTACTTC
TRBD2	TRBV27	TRBJ2-1	.	CASRPWGEGYNEQFF	TGTGCCAGCAGACCATGGGGGGAGGGTTACAATGAGCAGTTCTTC
.	TRBV28	TRBJ2-7	.	CASRPRTVATYEQYF	TGTGCCAGCAGGCCCAGGACAGTAGCAACCTACGAGCAGTACTTC
TRBD2	TRBV11-2	TRBJ2-1	.	CASSLETGLAGYNEQFF	TGTGCCAGCAGCTTAGAGACGGGACTAGCGGGCTACAATGAGCAGTTCTTC
.	TRBV27	TRBJ2-5	.	CASSAHYPRDRQETQYF	TGTGCCAGCAGTGCCCACTATCCCAGGGATCGGCAAGAGACCCAGTACTTC
TRBD2	TRBV6-5	TRBJ2-7	.	CASRSSGRAFEQYF	TGTGCCAGCAGATCTAGCGGGAGGGCCTTCGAGCAGTACTTC
TRBD1	TRBV28	TRBJ2-7	.	CASSLLQGYEQYF	TGTGCCAGCAGTTTATTACAGGGGTACGAGCAGTACTTC
TRBD2	TRBV28	TRBJ2-1	.	CASREAGGSYNEQFF	TGTGCCAGCAGGGAAGCGGGAGGTTCTTACAATGAGCAGTTCTTC
.	TRBV7-9	TRBJ2-7	.	CASSLVLKWLPEGYEQYF	TGTGCCAGCAGCTTAGTGCTCAAGTGGCTGCCCGAGGGCTACGAGCAGTACTTC
.	TRBV5-1	TRBJ2-3	.	CASSDTGNTQYF	TGCGCCAGCAGTGATACAGGGAATACGCAGTATTTT
TRBD2	TRBV19	TRBJ2-1	.	CASTQGGLAGGDEQFF	TGTGCCAGTACCCAGGGCGGGCTAGCGGGAGGGGATGAGCAGTTCTTC
.	TRBV3-1/TRBV3-2	TRBJ2-2	.	CASSQRGGANTGELFF	TGTGCCAGCAGCCAAAGGGGGGGCGCAAACACCGGGGAGCTGTTTTTT
TRBD2	TRBV2	TRBJ2-1	.	CASQLAGGSNEQFF	TGTGCCAGCCAACTAGCGGGAGGGTCGAATGAGCAGTTCTTC
TRBD1	TRBV7-8	TRBJ1-1	.	CASSRGQGGTGAEAFF	TGTGCCAGCAGCCGGGGACAGGGAGGTACGGGTGCTGAAGCTTTCTTT
TRBD2	TRBV6-4	TRBJ2-3	.	CASSGTSGRPHTDTQYF	TGTGCCAGCAGTGGGACTAGCGGGAGGCCTCACACAGATACGCAGTATTTT